These 2 T cell receptor beta chains share one sample of origin, sequenced in a study of cytomegalovirus exposure and HLA in healthy donors. The PCR had 60 Vbeta and 13 Jbeta primers. This table comes from immunoSEQ multiplex PCR, and its TCRdb copy is limited to in-frame clones, with some not included. Of about 160,000 clones in the sample, 80% to 90% were seen once. Specimen: PBMCs. These receptors came from a man aged 45-65 years in good health and CMV-seropositive.

This rearrangement joins TRBV2 to TRBJ2-7; D perhaps matches TRBD1 (6 bases). Germline V CDR1 and CDR2: SNHLY, FYNNEI. The CDR3 totals 13 residues. Trimming pared 8 bases from V and 2 bases from J, leaving 13 bases between. CDR3 sequence: CASAYRETYEQYF. The CDR3 coding sequence is TGTGCCAGCGCCTACAGGGAAACCTACGAGCAGTACTTC.

The chain combines TRBV9 with TRBJ1-2, with 7 positions matching TRBD1. Germline values: CDR1 SGDLS, CDR2 YYNGEE. The CDR3 sequence is 15 residues long. After removal of 3 bases from V and 2 bases from J, the junction contained 7 bases not matched to a gene. CDR3 DNA: TGTGCCAGCAGCGCGGCGGGGACAGTAAACTATGGCTACACCTTC. As protein: CASSAAGTVNYGYTF.